This entry lists 18 T cell receptor beta chains sequenced from one sample in a study of CD8 T cells in ankylosing spondylitis. TCRdb independently ran MiXCR on the 5' RACE reads; one entry per CDR3 protein. This repertoire shows fewer than 500,000 distinct CDR3 sequences, about 22% found once; its top ten account for around 17%. No antigen is known for these receptors. Study-level findings and limits: Seemingly distinctive of ankylosing spondylitis blood was a TCR beta motif formed by eight highly homologous variants.

The sample consisted of blood, either unsorted or a sorted T cell fraction (not recorded which). The receptor set was obtained from a male donor with ankylosing spondylitis.

The gene calls are TRBV20-1 and TRBJ1-5, with D tentatively TRBD1 (6 bases). In germline, CDR1 is DFQATT, CDR2 SNEGSKA (reference sequence). Trimming left V 6 bases short and J 9 bases short, with 21 bases between. The CDR3 extends over 14 amino acids. The chain's CDR3 is CSAIGRTVLGPQHF. The DNA for the CDR3 is TGCAGTGCGATAGGCAGGACAGTCTTGGGGCCCCAGCATTTT.

This clonotype was recorded many times. The gene calls are TRBV6-2 or TRBV6-3 and TRBJ2-5; a possible D gene is TRBD1 (5 bases). V was shortened by 5 bases and J by 2 bases, with 12 bases between the two germline ends. Germline CDR1 is MNHEY and CDR2 is SVGEGT. This CDR3 contains 14 residues. In nucleotides, the CDR3 is TGTGCCAGCAGTCCCGGACAAAATCAAGAGACCCAGTACTTC. Protein sequence: CASSPGQNQETQYF.

The chain recombines TRBV28 with TRBJ2-7, with TRBD2 as a possible D gene (6 bases). This CDR3 has 14 amino acids. The V and J ends lost 6 bases and 3 bases respectively, with 15 bases between them. Germline-derived CDR1 and CDR2 are MDHEN and SYDVKM. The DNA for the CDR3 is TGTGCCAGCAGCGTCCGGAGGGCGCGCTACGAGCAGTACTTC. It codes for CASSVRRARYEQYF. The variable domain in full, with the rest retrieved from reference TRBV28 and TRBJ2-7, is DVKVTQSSRYLVKRTGEKVFLECVQDMDHENMFWYRQDPGLGLRLIYFSYDVKMKEKGDIPEGYSVSREKKERFSLILESASTNQTSMYLCASSVRRARYEQYFGPGTRLTVT.

The chain carries TRBV2 and TRBJ2-7; the match to TRBD2 covers 7 bases. This CDR3 region has 15 residues. The J segment lost 6 bases and the V segment lost 4 bases, leaving 12 bases of the junction unmatched. Germline V gene sequence: CDR1 SNHLY, CDR2 FYNNEI. CDR3 loop: CASSVVGGPGVEQYF. CDR3 nucleotides: TGTGCCAGCAGTGTGGTGGGAGGGCCCGGGGTCGAGCAGTACTTC.

This clonotype was seen more than once but under ten times. The gene calls are TRBV27 and TRBJ1-5; no definite D call. The CDR3 is made up of 19 amino acids. Germline loops: CDR1 MNHEY, CDR2 SMNVEV (reference sequence). Trimming removed 4 bases at V and 4 bases at J, with 26 bases between. The CDR3, as DNA: TGTGCCAGCAGTTATACGATTACACCGGACGGAGGATTAAATCAGCCCCAGCATTTT. It encodes CASSYTITPDGGLNQPQHF.

The sample holds a few counts of this clonotype. CDR3 DNA sequence: TGTGCCAGCAGTAGAGACTCCGGGACAGGTCGCACAGATACGCAGTATTTT. Translated, it gives CASSRDSGTGRTDTQYF. This sequence joins TRBV27 and TRBJ2-3; TRBD1 matches at 8 bases. The CDR3 has 17 residues. The V segment lost 5 bases and the J segment 1 base; nucleotides outside the gene matches: 11. The germline V gene encodes CDR1 MNHEY and CDR2 SMNVEV (reference sequence).

This clonotype has a handful of counts. V gene TRBV20-1 combines with J gene TRBJ2-7; D may be TRBD2 (5 bases). Germline lookup yields CDR1 DFQATT and CDR2 SNEGSKA (reference sequence). The CDR3 is made up of 13 amino acids. Between the trimmed V and J ends, which lost 1 base and 7 bases, there was a span of 14 bases. For the CDR3, the DNA is TGCAGTGCTAGAGTTCCAGGTCGAGGGGAGCAGTACTTC. Translating gives CSARVPGRGEQYF.

The chain carries TRBV3-1 and TRBJ2-2; TRBD1 matches 9 bases. The germline V gene has CDR1 LGHDT and CDR2 YNNKEL (reference sequence). J lost 0 bases, V lost 3 bases, and 2 bases had no gene match. CDR3 size: 16 residues. The CDR3 sequence is CASSHWDRANTGELFF. The CDR3 region has the DNA TGTGCCAGCAGCCACTGGGACAGGGCGAACACCGGGGAGCTGTTTTTT.

The V gene is TRBV12-3 or TRBV12-4, the J gene TRBJ2-3, with 11 bases fitting TRBD1. The junction had 3 bases not matched to a gene; V was cut back by 8 bases and J by 5 bases. The CDR3 is 13 residues long. CDR3 loop: CASGQGAKDTQYF. The CDR3 nucleotides read TGTGCCAGCGGACAGGGGGCGAAAGATACGCAGTATTTT.

There are a few counts of this clonotype. The rearrangement joins TRBV29-1 to TRBJ2-2; 7 bases fit TRBD1. Germline loops: CDR1 SQVTM, CDR2 ANQGSEA. Losses at the gene ends were 4 bases for V and 6 bases for J; bases not matched to a gene: 5. The CDR3 is 13 amino acids. The DNA for the CDR3 is TGCAGCGTTGGAGGACAGGTTCCCGGGGAGCTGTTTTTT. Translation: CSVGGQVPGELFF.

The chain combines TRBV29-1 with TRBJ2-5; 9 nucleotides align to TRBD2. After removal of 2 bases from V and 5 bases from J, the junction contained 3 bases not matched to a gene. The length of the CDR3 is 13 residues. Germline V lookup: CDR1 SQVTM, CDR2 ANQGSEA. CDR3 DNA sequence: TGCAGCGTTGAACTAGCGGGAAGGGAGACCCAGTACTTC. It specifies CSVELAGRETQYF.

The chain joins TRBV11-2 to TRBJ1-2, with 11 bases lining up with TRBD1. Germline values: CDR1 SGHAT, CDR2 FQNNGV. The CDR3 is 17 residues long. With V trimmed by 2 bases and J by 2 bases, 7 bases remained unmatched. This CDR3 is CASSLIKGTGGNYGYTF. DNA for the CDR3: TGTGCCAGCAGCTTAATAAAGGGGACAGGGGGAAACTATGGCTACACCTTC.

This clonotype was observed a handful of times. This chain connects TRBV3-1 to TRBJ2-1; 10 nucleotides line up with TRBD2. CDR1 is LGHDT and CDR2 is YNNKEL in the germline V gene (reference sequence). The junction had 11 bases not matched to a gene; V was cut back by 4 bases and J by 5 bases. The CDR3 runs to 17 residues. The CDR3 nucleotides read TGTGCCAGCAGCCTTCCTTTAGCGGGAGGTTCTGACAATGAGCAGTTCTTC. Translating it yields CASSLPLAGGSDNEQFF.

This chain links TRBV6-1 with TRBJ2-1; no definite D call. V lost 2 bases and J lost 2, with 10 bases in between. The CDR3 spans 15 residues. The germline CDR1 and CDR2 sequences are MNHNS and SASEGT. This chain's CDR3 is CASSETTAPYNEQFF. DNA for the CDR3: TGTGCCAGCAGTGAAACCACAGCTCCCTACAATGAGCAGTTCTTC.

V is TRBV11-2 and J is TRBJ1-1; D gene ambiguous. The CDR3 spans 15 residues. Per the germline V gene, CDR1 is SGHAT and CDR2 is FQNNGV. V shed 0 bases and J shed 1 base, with 9 bases lying between them. This CDR3 is CASSLELAANTEAFF. DNA for the CDR3: TGTGCCAGCAGCTTAGAGCTGGCAGCGAACACTGAAGCTTTCTTT. The full variable domain, with the rest looked up from reference TRBV11-2 and TRBJ1-1, is EAGVAQSPRYKIIEKRQSVAFWCNPISGHATLYWYQQILGQGPKLLIQFQNNGVVDDSQLPKDRFSAERLKGVDSTLKIQPAKLEDSAVYLCASSLELAANTEAFFGQGTRLTVV.

The chain combines TRBV20-1 with TRBJ2-7, with TRBD1 matching 12 bases. In germline, CDR1 is DFQATT, CDR2 SNEGSKA (reference sequence). The V and J ends lost 2 bases and 5 bases, in that order; junction bases with no gene match: 4. The CDR3 is 14 residues long. This chain's CDR3 is CSARTGTGGHEQYF. Here the CDR3 DNA reads TGCAGTGCTAGAACCGGGACAGGGGGCCACGAGCAGTACTTC.

This clonotype was seen repeatedly, ten times or more. The J gene is TRBJ2-1, the V gene TRBV7-3, with D perhaps TRBD2 (6 bases). This CDR3 has 17 amino acids. The germline gives CDR1 SGHTA, CDR2 FQGTGA. V lost 3 bases, J lost 0 bases, and 15 bases lay in between. CDR3: CASSFKPGAVSYNEQFF. The CDR3 DNA sequence: TGTGCCAGCAGCTTCAAACCGGGAGCGGTCTCCTACAATGAGCAGTTCTTC.

The V call is TRBV11-1, the J call TRBJ2-2; no reliable D call. Trimming took 4 bases from V and 8 from J, leaving 8 bases between them. The CDR3 runs to 12 residues. From germline, CDR1 is SGHAT and CDR2 FQDESV (reference sequence). CDR3 sequence reads: CASSWFRGELFF. CDR3 nucleotides: TGTGCCAGCAGCTGGTTCAGGGGGGAGCTGTTTTTT.